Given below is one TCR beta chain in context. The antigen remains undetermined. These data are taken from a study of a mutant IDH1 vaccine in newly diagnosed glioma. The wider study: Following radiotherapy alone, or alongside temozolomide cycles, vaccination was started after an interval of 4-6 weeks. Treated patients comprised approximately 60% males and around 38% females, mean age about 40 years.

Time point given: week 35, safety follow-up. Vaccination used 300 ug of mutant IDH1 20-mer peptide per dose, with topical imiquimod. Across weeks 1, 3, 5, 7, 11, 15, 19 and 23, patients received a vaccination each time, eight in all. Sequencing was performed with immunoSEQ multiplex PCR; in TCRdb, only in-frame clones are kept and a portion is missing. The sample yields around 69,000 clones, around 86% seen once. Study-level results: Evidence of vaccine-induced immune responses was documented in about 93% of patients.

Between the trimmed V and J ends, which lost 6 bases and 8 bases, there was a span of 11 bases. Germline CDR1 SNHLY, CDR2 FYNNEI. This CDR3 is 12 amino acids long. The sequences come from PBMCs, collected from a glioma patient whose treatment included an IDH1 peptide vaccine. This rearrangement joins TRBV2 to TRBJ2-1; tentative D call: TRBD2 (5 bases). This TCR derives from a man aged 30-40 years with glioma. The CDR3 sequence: CASRVRGYEQFF. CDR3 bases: TGTGCCAGCAGGGTACGGGGATATGAGCAGTTCTTC.